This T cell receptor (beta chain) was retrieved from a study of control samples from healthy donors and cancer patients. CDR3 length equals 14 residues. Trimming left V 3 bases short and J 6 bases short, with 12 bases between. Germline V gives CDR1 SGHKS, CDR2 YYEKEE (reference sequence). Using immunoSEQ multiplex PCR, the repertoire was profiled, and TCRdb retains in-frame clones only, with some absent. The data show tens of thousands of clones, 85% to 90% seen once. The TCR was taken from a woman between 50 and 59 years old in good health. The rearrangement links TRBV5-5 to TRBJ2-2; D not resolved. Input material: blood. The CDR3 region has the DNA TGTGCCAGCAGCTCCTACCGGGCCGCCGGGGAGCTGTTTTTT. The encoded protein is CASSSYRAAGELFF.